This entry lists 21 T cell receptor beta chains sequenced from one sample in a study of T cell responses to AZD1222 COVID-19 vaccine. Method: immunoSEQ multiplex PCR; TCRdb's copy keeps in-frame clones and lacks some. The data show 150,000 to 200,000 clones, around 87% seen once. The sequences come from peripheral blood, collected 28 days after the second AZD1222 dose. These receptors all stem from an adult who received the AZD1222 COVID-19 vaccine.

The V gene is TRBV6-6, the J gene TRBJ1-6; 7 bases line up with TRBD1. V was pared by 8 bases and J by 8 bases, with 6 bases of the junction left unmatched. The germline V gene encodes CDR1 MNHNY and CDR2 SVGAGI (reference sequence). The CDR3 is made up of 13 amino acids. In DNA form, the CDR3 reads TGTGCCAGCCGAAGGGGGACAGATTCACCCCTCCACTTT. Residues: CASRRGTDSPLHF.

This chain joins TRBV3-1 (or the pseudogene TRBV3-2) and TRBJ1-5; 7 nucleotides line up with TRBD1. The CDR3 loop spans 14 amino acids. The germline V gene has CDR1 LGHDT and CDR2 YNNKEL (reference sequence). V shed 4 bases, J shed 6 bases, and the junction held 6 bases outside the gene matches. DNA of the CDR3: TGTGCCAGCAGCCCGGTCCGGGACAGTCAGCCCCAGCATTTT. Translating it yields CASSPVRDSQPQHF.

V is TRBV9 and J is TRBJ1-2; D unresolved. The CDR3 contains 14 residues. In germline, CDR1 is SGDLS, CDR2 YYNGEE. The ends were cut back, 0 bases at V and 4 bases at J, with 10 bases in the middle. The CDR3 region is CASSVVGEAYGYTF. The CDR3 bases are TGTGCCAGCAGCGTAGTAGGAGAGGCCTATGGCTACACCTTC.

This chain joins TRBV5-1 and TRBJ1-3; D unresolved. Trimming pared 0 bases from V and 3 bases from J, leaving 7 bases between. The germline CDR1 and CDR2 sequences are SGHRS and YFSETQ. The CDR3 runs 14 residues. In nucleotides, the CDR3 is TGCGCCAGCAGCTTGGGAGTGGATGGAAACACCATATATTTT. Translated: CASSLGVDGNTIYF. Full variable domain (rest looked up from reference TRBV5-1 and TRBJ1-3): KAGVTQTPRYLIKTRGQQVTLSCSPISGHRSVSWYQQTPGQGLQFLFEYFSETQRNKGNFPGRFSGRQFSNSRSEMNVSTLELGDSALYLCASSLGVDGNTIYFGEGSWLTVV.

The chain joins TRBV7-8 to TRBJ1-6; D not resolved. This CDR3 region has 11 residues. Per the germline V gene, CDR1 is SGHVS and CDR2 is FQNEAQ. Trimming stripped 5 bases from V and 7 bases from J, with 3 bases between. The chain's CDR3 is CASSLNSPLHF. In DNA form, the CDR3 reads TGTGCCAGCAGCCTAAATTCACCCCTCCACTTT. Full variable domain (remainder filled in from reference TRBV7-8 and TRBJ1-6): GAGVSQSPRYKVAKRGQDVALRCDPISGHVSLFWYQQALGQGPEFLTYFQNEAQLDKSGLPSDRFFAERPEGSVSTLKIQRTQQEDSAVYLCASSLNSPLHFGNGTRLTVT.

The chain carries TRBV5-6 and TRBJ1-3; a possible D gene is TRBD1 (5 bases). Per the germline V gene, CDR1 is SGHDT and CDR2 is YYEEEE. The CDR3 loop spans 14 amino acids. Trimming left V 4 bases short and J 4 bases short, with 12 bases between. CDR3 region: CASSVPGTGNTIYF. The CDR3 DNA reads TGTGCCAGCAGCGTGCCAGGGACGGGAAACACCATATATTTT.

This clone was counted a few times. V and J are TRBV20-1 and TRBJ2-7, with D possibly TRBD1 on 5 matching bases. Germline V gives CDR1 DFQATT, CDR2 SNEGSKA (reference sequence). The CDR3 totals 11 residues. Trimming pared 0 bases from V and 11 bases from J, leaving 11 bases between. The CDR3 sequence: CSARDRQDKYF. CDR3 sequence (DNA): TGCAGTGCTAGAGATAGGCAGGACAAGTACTTC.

The chain's CDR3 is CASSSLPGYGYTF. The CDR3 DNA is TGTGCCAGCAGTTCTCTACCCGGGTATGGCTACACCTTC. V and J are TRBV27 and TRBJ1-2; D is ambiguous. Germline V CDR1 and CDR2: MNHEY, SMNVEV (reference sequence). The CDR3 length is 13 residues. V shed 4 bases and J shed 5 bases, with 11 bases lying between them.

The rearrangement links TRBV9 to TRBJ1-3; no firm D call. The CDR3 runs 16 residues. CDR1 and CDR2 from the germline V gene are SGDLS and YYNGEE. V was shortened by 3 bases and J by 0 bases, with 13 bases between the two germline ends. The CDR3 DNA sequence: TGTGCCAGCAGCGACAAAAGCGGAGCCTCTGGAAACACCATATATTTT. It codes for CASSDKSGASGNTIYF.

This chain joins TRBV11-2 and TRBJ2-2; 14 bases agree with TRBD2. The V segment lost 6 bases and the J segment 3 bases; nucleotides outside the gene matches: 9. The CDR3 sequence is 18 residues long. Per germline, CDR1 SGHAT and CDR2 FQNNGV. CDR3 sequence: CASRPPTSGGAYTGELFF. The CDR3 region has the DNA TGTGCCAGCAGGCCCCCGACTAGCGGGGGGGCTTACACCGGGGAGCTGTTTTTT.

This chain joins TRBV13 and TRBJ2-7; possibly TRBD2 for D (5 bases). Trimming left V 0 bases short and J 3 bases short, with 9 bases between. The CDR3 is made up of 14 amino acids. Per the germline V gene, CDR1 is PRHDT and CDR2 is FYEKMQ (reference sequence). CDR3 nucleotides: TGTGCCAGCAGCTTAGGGGGGAGCAACTACGAGCAGTACTTC. The encoded protein is CASSLGGSNYEQYF.

The V gene is TRBV7-2, the J gene TRBJ2-1; 8 positions agree with TRBD2. Germline V CDR1 and CDR2: SGHTA, FQGNSA. CDR3 size: 14 residues. V lost 3 bases and J lost 8; bases outside the gene matches: 6. CDR3 nucleotides: TGTGCCAGCAGCTTCCGGGGGGGCGTAGATGAGCAGTTCTTC. Protein product: CASSFRGGVDEQFF.

The V call is TRBV7-9, the J call TRBJ2-3, with 9 bases fitting TRBD2. Germline CDR1 reads SEHNR; CDR2 reads FQNEAQ (reference sequence). With V trimmed by 5 bases and J by 6 bases, 9 bases remained unmatched. CDR3 length equals 15 residues. The CDR3 is CASSRERGGADTQYF. The CDR3 DNA sequence: TGTGCCAGCAGCCGCGAGCGCGGGGGGGCTGATACGCAGTATTTT.

The chain recombines TRBV29-1 with TRBJ1-2, with D possibly TRBD1 on 5 matching bases. Trimming shortened V by 4 bases and J by 10 bases, and 10 bases separated the two germline ends. Germline V gene lookup returns CDR1 SQVTM and CDR2 ANQGSEA. The CDR3 contains 10 residues. The CDR3 is CSVVEGTYTF. In DNA, the CDR3 is TGCAGCGTTGTAGAGGGGACCTACACCTTC.

This chain links TRBV6-5 with TRBJ2-7; 9 bases fit TRBD2. This CDR3 spans 16 amino acids. Germline CDR1 is MNHEY and CDR2 is SVGAGI. With 0 bases clipped from V and 7 bases from J, the junction kept 10 bases outside the gene matches. The CDR3 protein is CASSYSSGGGAREQYF. CDR3 DNA sequence: TGTGCCAGCAGTTACTCGAGTGGCGGGGGGGCCCGGGAGCAGTACTTC.

The chain employs TRBV7-2 and TRBJ1-1; 7 bases are shared with TRBD1. Germline V gene data show CDR1 as SGHTA and CDR2 as FQGNSA. The CDR3 is made up of 14 amino acids. The trim removed 6 bases at V and 5 bases at J, leaving 9 bases unmatched. The CDR3 DNA follows: TGTGCCAGCAGTCGACAGGGCATAGGAACTGAAGCTTTCTTT. Translated, it gives CASSRQGIGTEAFF.

J is TRBJ2-1 and V is TRBV15; TRBD2 matches 7 bases. This CDR3 contains 16 residues. The V gene's germline CDR1 is LNHNV and CDR2 YYDKDF (reference sequence). Losses at the gene ends were 0 bases for V and 2 bases for J; bases not matched to a gene: 4. Here the CDR3 reads CATSRDWGGTYNEQFF. CDR3 DNA sequence: TGTGCCACCAGCAGAGATTGGGGGGGGACCTACAATGAGCAGTTCTTC.

The chain employs TRBV2 and TRBJ1-1; no clear D. Trimming cost V 7 bases and J 7 bases, with 10 bases left between them. Germline assignment: CDR1 SNHLY and CDR2 FYNNEI. CDR3 size: 11 residues. The CDR3 region has the DNA TGTGCCAGCATTGCAGGATTTGAAGCTTTCTTT. It yields the protein CASIAGFEAFF.

To note about this clone: Other DNA sequences from this sample encode an identical CDR3 as well. The CDR3 DNA follows: TGTGCCAGCAGCCGGGGAGAGGGAAACACCATATATTTT. This sequence encodes CASSRGEGNTIYF. The chain has TRBV7-9 and TRBJ1-3; D remains ambiguous. V gave up 5 bases and J gave up 4 bases, with 9 bases separating them. CDR1 is SEHNR and CDR2 is FQNEAQ in the germline V gene (reference sequence). CDR3 length equals 13 residues.

The chain combines TRBV6-5 with TRBJ2-1, with D tentatively TRBD1 or TRBD2 (5 bases each). The CDR3 extends over 13 amino acids. Germline CDR1 and CDR2: MNHEY and SVGAGI. Between the trimmed V and J ends, which lost 0 bases and 10 bases, there was a span of 10 bases. This CDR3 is CASSYSTGGEQFF. In DNA, the CDR3 is TGTGCCAGCAGTTACTCGACTGGGGGAGAGCAGTTCTTC.

The V call is TRBV7-9, the J call TRBJ1-1; D call uncertain. V shed 3 bases and J shed 0 bases, with 8 bases lying between them. Germline CDR1 SEHNR, CDR2 FQNEAQ (reference sequence). The CDR3 length is 14 residues. The CDR3 DNA is TGTGCCAGCAGCTTGAGGCAAGTGAACACTGAAGCTTTCTTT. Translating gives CASSLRQVNTEAFF.